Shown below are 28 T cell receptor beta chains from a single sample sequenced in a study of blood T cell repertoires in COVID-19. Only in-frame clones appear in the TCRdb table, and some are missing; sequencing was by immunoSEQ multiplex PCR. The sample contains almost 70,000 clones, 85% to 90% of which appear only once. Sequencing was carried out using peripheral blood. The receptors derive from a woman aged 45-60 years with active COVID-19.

In DNA, the CDR3 is TGTGCCAGCTCACCACAGGCAGGGGCCTGGTCGAACACTGAAGCTTTCTTT. Translating gives CASSPQAGAWSNTEAFF. The chain combines TRBV18 with TRBJ1-1; a possible D gene is TRBD1 (6 bases). The ends were cut back, 1 base at V and 1 base at J, with 16 bases in the middle. The CDR3 runs to 17 residues. The V gene's germline CDR1 is KGHSH and CDR2 LQKENI.

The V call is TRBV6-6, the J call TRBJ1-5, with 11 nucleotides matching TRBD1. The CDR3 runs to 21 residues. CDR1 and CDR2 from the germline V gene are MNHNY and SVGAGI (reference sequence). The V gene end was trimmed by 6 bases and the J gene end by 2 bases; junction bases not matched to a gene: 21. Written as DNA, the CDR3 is TGTGCCAGCAGCATCAGCCGCGACGGACAGGGGGCAGCGGGGGGCAATCAGCCCCAGCATTTT. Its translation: CASSISRDGQGAAGGNQPQHF.

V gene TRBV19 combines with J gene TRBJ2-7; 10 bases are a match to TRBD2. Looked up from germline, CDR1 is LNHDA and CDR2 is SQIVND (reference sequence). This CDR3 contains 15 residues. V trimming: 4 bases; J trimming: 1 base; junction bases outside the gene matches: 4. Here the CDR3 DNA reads TGTGCCAGTAGTACTAGCGGGAGCGGGTCCTACGAGCAGTACTTC. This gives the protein CASSTSGSGSYEQYF.

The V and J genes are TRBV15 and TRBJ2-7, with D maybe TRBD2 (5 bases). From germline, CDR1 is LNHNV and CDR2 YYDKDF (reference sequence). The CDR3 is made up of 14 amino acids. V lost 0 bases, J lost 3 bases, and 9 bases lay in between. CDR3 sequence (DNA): TGTGCCACCAGCAGAGATCCAGCGGACTACGAGCAGTACTTC. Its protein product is CATSRDPADYEQYF.

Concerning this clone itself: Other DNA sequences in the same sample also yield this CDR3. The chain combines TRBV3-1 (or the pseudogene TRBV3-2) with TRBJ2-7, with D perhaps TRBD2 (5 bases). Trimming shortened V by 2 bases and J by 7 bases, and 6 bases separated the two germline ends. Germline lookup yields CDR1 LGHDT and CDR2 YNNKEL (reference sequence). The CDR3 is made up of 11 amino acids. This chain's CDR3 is CASSQTGEQYF. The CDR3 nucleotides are TGTGCCAGCAGCCAAACGGGAGAGCAGTACTTC.

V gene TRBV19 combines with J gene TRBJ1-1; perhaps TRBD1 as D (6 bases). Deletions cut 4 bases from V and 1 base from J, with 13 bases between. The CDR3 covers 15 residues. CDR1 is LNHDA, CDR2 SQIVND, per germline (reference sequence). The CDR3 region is CASSTSFRGNTEAFF. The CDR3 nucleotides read TGTGCCAGTAGTACGTCCTTCAGGGGGAACACTGAAGCTTTCTTT.

In DNA, the CDR3 is TGTGCCAGCAGCTTCGGACTAGCGGGGGCCTACGAGCAGTACTTC. Translated: CASSFGLAGAYEQYF. The gene calls are TRBV7-8 and TRBJ2-7, with TRBD2 identical over 13 bases. Looked up from germline, CDR1 is SGHVS and CDR2 is FQNEAQ. This CDR3 is 15 amino acids long. Trimming removed 3 bases from V and 2 bases from J; junction bases left unmatched: 1.

This CDR3 is CASGLTVSSYNEQFF. CDR3 nucleotides: TGTGCCAGCGGACTGACTGTTAGCTCCTACAATGAGCAGTTCTTC. The chain carries TRBV27 and TRBJ2-1, with D tentatively TRBD2 (5 bases). This CDR3 region has 15 residues. V shed 8 bases and J shed 0 bases, with 14 bases lying between them. Germline loops: CDR1 MNHEY, CDR2 SMNVEV (reference sequence).

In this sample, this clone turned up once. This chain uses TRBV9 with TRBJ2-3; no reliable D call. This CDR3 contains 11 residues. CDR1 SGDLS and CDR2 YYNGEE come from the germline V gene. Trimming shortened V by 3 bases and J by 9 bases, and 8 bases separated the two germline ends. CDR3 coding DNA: TGTGCCAGCAGCGCCCTCTACACGCAGTATTTT. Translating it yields CASSALYTQYF.

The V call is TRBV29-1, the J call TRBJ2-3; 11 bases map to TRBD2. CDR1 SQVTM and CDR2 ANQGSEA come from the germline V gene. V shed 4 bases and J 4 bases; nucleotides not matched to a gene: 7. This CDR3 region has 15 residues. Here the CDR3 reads CSVVLLAGVADTQYF. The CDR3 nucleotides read TGCAGCGTTGTTTTACTAGCGGGAGTAGCAGATACGCAGTATTTT.

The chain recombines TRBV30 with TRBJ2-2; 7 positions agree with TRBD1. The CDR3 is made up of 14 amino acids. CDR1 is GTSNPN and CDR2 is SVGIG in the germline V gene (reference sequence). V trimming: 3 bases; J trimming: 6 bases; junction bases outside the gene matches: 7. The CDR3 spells CAWSPTGTAGELFF. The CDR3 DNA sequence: TGTGCCTGGAGCCCGACAGGGACGGCCGGGGAGCTGTTTTTT.

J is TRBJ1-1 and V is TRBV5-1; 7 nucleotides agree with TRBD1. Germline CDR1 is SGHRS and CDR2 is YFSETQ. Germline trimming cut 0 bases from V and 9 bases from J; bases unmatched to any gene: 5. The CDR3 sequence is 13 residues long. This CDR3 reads CASSLGTGEKAFF. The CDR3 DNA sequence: TGCGCCAGCAGCTTGGGAACAGGGGAAAAAGCTTTCTTT. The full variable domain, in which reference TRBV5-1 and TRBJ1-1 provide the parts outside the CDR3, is KAGVTQTPRYLIKTRGQQVTLSCSPISGHRSVSWYQQTPGQGLQFLFEYFSETQRNKGNFPGRFSGRQFSNSRSEMNVSTLELGDSALYLCASSLGTGEKAFFGQGTRLTVV.

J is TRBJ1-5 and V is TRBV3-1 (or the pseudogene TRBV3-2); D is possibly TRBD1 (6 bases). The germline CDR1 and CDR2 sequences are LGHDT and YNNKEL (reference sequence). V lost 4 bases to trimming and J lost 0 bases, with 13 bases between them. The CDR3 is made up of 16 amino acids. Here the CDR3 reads CASSPTGYYSNQPQHF. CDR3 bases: TGTGCCAGCAGCCCAACAGGGTACTATAGCAATCAGCCCCAGCATTTT.

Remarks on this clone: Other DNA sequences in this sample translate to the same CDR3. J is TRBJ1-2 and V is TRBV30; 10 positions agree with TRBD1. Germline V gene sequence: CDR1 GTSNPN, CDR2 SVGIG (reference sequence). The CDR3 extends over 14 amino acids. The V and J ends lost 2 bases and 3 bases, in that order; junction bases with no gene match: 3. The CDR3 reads CAWSTGQGDYGYTF. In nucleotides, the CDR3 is TGTGCCTGGAGTACAGGACAGGGGGACTATGGCTACACCTTC. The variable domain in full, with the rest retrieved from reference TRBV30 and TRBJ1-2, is SQTIHQWPATLVQPVGSPLSLECTVEGTSNPNLYWYRQAAGRGLQLLFYSVGIGQISSEVPQNLSASRPQDRQFILSSKKLLLSDSGFYLCAWSTGQGDYGYTFGSGTRLTVV.

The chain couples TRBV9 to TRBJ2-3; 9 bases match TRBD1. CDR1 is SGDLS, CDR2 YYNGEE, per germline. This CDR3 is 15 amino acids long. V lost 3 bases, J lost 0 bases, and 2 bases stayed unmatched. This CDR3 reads CASSAGQGSTDTQYF. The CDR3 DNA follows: TGTGCCAGCAGCGCCGGACAGGGGAGCACAGATACGCAGTATTTT.

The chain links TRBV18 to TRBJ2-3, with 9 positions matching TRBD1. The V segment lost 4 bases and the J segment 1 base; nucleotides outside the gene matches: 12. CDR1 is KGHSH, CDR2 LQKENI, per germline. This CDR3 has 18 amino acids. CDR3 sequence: CASSQTRDRAPGTDTQYF. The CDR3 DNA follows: TGTGCCAGCTCACAAACCCGGGACAGGGCTCCGGGCACAGATACGCAGTATTTT. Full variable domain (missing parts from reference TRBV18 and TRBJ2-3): NAGVMQNPRHLVRRRGQEARLRCSPMKGHSHVYWYRQLPEEGLKFMVYLQKENIIDESGMPKERFSAEFPKEGPSILRIQQVVRGDSAAYFCASSQTRDRAPGTDTQYFGPGTRLTVL.

The CDR3 DNA sequence: TGCGCCAGCAGCTCCCGCCCGGGGGGCGCGAACTACGAGCAGTACTTC. Translated: CASSSRPGGANYEQYF. This sequence joins TRBV5-1 and TRBJ2-7; TRBD2 might be the D (7 bases). Per the germline V gene, CDR1 is SGHRS and CDR2 is YFSETQ. V was shortened by 3 bases and J by 3 bases, with 19 bases between the two germline ends. The CDR3 length is 16 residues.

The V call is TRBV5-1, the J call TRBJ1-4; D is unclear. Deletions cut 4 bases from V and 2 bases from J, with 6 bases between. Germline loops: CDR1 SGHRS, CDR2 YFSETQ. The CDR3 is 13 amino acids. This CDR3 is CASSRGTNEKLFF. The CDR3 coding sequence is TGCGCCAGCAGCCGAGGGACTAATGAAAAACTGTTTTTT.

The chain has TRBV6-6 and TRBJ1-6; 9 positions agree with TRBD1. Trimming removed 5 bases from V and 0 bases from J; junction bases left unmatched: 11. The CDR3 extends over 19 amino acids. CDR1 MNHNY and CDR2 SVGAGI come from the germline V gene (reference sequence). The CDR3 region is CASSPAVGTGSSYNSPLHF. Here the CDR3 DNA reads TGTGCCAGCAGTCCCGCGGTGGGGACAGGGAGCTCCTATAATTCACCCCTCCACTTT.

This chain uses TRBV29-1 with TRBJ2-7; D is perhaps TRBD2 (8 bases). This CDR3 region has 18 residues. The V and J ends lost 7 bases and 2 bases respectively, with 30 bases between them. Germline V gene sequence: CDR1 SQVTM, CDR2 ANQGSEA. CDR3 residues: CSATSGTRGPEGTYEQYF. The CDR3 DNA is TGCAGCGCTACATCCGGGACTAGGGGGCCTGAAGGGACCTACGAGCAGTACTTC.

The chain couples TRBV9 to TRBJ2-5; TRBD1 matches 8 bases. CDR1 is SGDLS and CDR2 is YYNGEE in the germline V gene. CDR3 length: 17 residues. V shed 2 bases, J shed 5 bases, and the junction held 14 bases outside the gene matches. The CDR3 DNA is TGTGCCAGCAGCGTCGATGGACAGGGAATTAGCTGGGAGACCCAGTACTTC. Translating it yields CASSVDGQGISWETQYF.

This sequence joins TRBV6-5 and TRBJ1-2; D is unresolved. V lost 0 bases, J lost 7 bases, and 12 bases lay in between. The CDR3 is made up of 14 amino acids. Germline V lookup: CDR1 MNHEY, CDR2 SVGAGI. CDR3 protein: CASSYSAGSGGYTF. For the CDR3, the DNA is TGTGCCAGCAGTTACTCAGCGGGATCAGGTGGCTACACCTTC.

This chain's CDR3 is CASSLPRLTAYEQYF. The DNA of the CDR3 is TGTGCCAGCAGTTTACCGAGACTGACAGCGTACGAGCAGTACTTC. The chain couples TRBV28 to TRBJ2-7; a weak D match, TRBD1 (5 bases). Between the trimmed V and J ends, which lost 2 bases and 4 bases, there was a span of 15 bases. The CDR3 loop spans 15 amino acids. Germline lookup yields CDR1 MDHEN and CDR2 SYDVKM.

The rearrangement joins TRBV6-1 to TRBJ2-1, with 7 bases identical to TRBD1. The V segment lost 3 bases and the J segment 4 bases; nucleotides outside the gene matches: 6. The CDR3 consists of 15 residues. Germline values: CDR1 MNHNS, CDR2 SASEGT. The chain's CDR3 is CASSDEDRPYNEQFF. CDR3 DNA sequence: TGTGCCAGCAGTGACGAGGACAGGCCTTACAATGAGCAGTTCTTC.

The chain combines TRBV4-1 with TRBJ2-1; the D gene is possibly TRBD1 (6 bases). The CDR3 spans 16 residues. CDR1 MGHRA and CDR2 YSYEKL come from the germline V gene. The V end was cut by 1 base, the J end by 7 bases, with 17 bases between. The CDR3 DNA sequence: TGCGCCAGCAGCCAAGGGTGGGGCGAGGGGGTAAATGAGCAGTTCTTC. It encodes CASSQGWGEGVNEQFF.

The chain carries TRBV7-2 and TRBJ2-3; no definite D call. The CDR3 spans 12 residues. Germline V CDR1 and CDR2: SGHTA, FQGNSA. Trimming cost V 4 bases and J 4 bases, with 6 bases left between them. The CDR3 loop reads CASSSSPDTQYF. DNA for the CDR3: TGTGCCAGCAGCTCGAGCCCAGATACGCAGTATTTT.

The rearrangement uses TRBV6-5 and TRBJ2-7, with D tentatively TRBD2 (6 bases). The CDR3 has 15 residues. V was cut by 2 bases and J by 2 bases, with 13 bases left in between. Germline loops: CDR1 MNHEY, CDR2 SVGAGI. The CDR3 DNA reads TGTGCCAGCAGTTACGGACGGGAGCTTCCCTACGAGCAGTACTTC. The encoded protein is CASSYGRELPYEQYF.

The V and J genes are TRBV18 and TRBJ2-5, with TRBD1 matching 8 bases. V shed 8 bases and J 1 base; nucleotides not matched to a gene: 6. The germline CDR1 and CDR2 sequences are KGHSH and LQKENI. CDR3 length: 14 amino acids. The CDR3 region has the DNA TGTGCCAGCACGTCGACAGGGGCCCAAGAGACCCAGTACTTC. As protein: CASTSTGAQETQYF.